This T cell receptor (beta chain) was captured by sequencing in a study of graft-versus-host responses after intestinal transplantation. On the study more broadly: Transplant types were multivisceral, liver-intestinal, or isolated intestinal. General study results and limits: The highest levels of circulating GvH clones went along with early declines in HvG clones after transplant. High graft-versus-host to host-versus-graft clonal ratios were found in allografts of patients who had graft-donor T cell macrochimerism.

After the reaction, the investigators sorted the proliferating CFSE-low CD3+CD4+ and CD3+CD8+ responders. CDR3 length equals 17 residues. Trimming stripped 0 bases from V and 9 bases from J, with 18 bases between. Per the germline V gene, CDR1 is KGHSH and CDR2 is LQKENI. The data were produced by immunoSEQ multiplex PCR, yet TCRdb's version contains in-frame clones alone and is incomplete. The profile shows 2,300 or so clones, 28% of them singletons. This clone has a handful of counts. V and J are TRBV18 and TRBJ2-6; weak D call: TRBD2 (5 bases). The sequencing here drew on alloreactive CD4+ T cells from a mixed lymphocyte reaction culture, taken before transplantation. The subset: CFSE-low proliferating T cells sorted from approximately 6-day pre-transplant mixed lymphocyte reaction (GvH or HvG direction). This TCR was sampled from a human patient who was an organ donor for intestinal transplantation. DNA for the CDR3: TGTGCCAGCTCACCACCGAGCCTAGGGAGATTCCACAACGTCCTGACTTTC. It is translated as CASSPPSLGRFHNVLTF.